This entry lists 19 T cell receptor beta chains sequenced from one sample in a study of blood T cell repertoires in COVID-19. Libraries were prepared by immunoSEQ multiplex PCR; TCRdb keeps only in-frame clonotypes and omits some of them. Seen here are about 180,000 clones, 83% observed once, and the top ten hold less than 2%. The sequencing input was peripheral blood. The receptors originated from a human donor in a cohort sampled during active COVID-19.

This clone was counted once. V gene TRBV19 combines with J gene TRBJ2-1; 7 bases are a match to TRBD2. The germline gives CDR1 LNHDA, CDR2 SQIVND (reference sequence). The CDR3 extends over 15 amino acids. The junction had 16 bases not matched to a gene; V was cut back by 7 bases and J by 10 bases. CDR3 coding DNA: TGTGCCAGTACCCCTAGAACGGGGGGAGGGCCCGAGCAGTTCTTC. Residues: CASTPRTGGGPEQFF.

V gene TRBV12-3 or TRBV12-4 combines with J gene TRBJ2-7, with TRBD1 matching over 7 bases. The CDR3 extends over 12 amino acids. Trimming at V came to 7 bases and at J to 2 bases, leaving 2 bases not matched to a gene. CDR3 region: CASTRGTYEQYF. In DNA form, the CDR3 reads TGTGCCAGCACCAGGGGGACCTACGAGCAGTACTTC.

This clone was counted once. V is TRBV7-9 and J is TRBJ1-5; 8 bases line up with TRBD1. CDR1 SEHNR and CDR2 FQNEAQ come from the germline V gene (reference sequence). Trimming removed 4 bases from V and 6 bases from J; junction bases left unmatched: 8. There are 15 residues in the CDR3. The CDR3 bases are TGTGCCAGCAGCTCCACGACAGGGGAGAGTCAGCCCCAGCATTTT. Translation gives CASSSTTGESQPQHF.

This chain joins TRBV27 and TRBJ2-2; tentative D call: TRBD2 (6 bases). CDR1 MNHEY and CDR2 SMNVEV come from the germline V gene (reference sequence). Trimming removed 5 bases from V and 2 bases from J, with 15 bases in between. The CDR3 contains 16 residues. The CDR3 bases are TGTGCCAGCAGTACCCGTGGTAGCGGTAACACCGGGGAGCTGTTTTTT. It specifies CASSTRGSGNTGELFF.

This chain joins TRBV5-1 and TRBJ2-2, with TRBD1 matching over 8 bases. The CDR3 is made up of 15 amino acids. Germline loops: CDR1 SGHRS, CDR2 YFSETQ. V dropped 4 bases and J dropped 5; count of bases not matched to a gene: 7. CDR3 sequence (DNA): TGCGCCAGCAGCCCTGGACAGGGAGGAACCGGGGAGCTGTTTTTT. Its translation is CASSPGQGGTGELFF.

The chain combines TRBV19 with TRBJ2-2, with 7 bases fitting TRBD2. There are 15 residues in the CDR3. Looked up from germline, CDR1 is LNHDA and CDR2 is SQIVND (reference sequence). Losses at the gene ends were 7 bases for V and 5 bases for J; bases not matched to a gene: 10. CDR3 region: CASIRGEGQTGELFF. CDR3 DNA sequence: TGTGCCAGTATTCGGGGGGAGGGCCAAACCGGGGAGCTGTTTTTT.

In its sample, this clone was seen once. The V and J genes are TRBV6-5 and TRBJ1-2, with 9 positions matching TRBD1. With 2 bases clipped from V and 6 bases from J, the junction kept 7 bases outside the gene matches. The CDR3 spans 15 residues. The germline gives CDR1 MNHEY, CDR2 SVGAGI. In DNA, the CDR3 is TGTGCCAGCAGTTACACGGGGACAGGGAGTAATGGCTACACCTTC. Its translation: CASSYTGTGSNGYTF.

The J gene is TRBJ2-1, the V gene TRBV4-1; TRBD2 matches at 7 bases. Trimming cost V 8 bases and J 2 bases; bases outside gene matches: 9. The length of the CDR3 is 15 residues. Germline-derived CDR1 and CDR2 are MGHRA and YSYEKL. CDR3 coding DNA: TGCGCCAGCGGGCGGGAGACAGACCCCTACAATGAGCAGTTCTTC. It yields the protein CASGRETDPYNEQFF.

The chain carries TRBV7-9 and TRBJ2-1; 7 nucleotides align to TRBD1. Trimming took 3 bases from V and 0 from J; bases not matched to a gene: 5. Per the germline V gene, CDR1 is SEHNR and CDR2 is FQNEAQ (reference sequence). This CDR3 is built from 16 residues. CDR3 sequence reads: CASSFGTALSYNEQFF. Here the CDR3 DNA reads TGTGCCAGCAGCTTCGGGACAGCCCTCTCCTACAATGAGCAGTTCTTC. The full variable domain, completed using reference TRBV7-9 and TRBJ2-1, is DTGVSQNPRHKITKRGQNVTFRCDPISEHNRLYWYRQTLGQGPEFLTYFQNEAQLEKSRLLSDRFSAERPKGSFSTLEIQRTEQGDSAMYLCASSFGTALSYNEQFFGPGTRLTVL.

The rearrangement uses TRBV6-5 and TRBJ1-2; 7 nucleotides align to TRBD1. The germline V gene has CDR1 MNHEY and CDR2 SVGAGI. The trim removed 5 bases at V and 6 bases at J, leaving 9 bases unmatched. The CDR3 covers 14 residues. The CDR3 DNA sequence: TGTGCCAGCAGTCGCACGGGGACAGCGAATGGCTACACCTTC. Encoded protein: CASSRTGTANGYTF.

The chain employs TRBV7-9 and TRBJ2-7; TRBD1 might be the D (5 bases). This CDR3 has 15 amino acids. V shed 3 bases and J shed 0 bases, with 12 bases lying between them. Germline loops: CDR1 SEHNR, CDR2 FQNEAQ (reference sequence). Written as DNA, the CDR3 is TGTGCCAGCAGCTTCACCCAGGACATCTCCTACGAGCAGTACTTC. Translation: CASSFTQDISYEQYF.

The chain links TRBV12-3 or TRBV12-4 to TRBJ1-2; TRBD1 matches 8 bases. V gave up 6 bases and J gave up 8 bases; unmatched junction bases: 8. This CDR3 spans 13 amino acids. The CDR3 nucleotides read TGTGCCAGCAGCGGACAGGGATTGAAAGGCTACACCTTC. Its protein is CASSGQGLKGYTF.

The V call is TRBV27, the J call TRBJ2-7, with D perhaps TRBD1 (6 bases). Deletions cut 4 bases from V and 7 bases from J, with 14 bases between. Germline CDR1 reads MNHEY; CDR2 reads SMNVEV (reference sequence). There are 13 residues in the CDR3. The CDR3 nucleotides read TGTGCCAGCAGTTACCCAGGGGCGGTTGAGCAGTACTTC. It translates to CASSYPGAVEQYF.

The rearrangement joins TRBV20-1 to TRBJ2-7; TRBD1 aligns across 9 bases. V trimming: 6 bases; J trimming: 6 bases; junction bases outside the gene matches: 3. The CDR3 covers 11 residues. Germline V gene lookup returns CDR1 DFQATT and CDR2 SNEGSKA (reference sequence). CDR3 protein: CSAGTGPEQYF. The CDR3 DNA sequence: TGCAGTGCCGGGACAGGGCCCGAGCAGTACTTC.

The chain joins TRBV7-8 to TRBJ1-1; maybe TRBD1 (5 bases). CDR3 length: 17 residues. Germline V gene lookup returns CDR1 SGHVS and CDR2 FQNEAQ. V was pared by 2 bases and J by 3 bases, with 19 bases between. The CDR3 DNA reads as TGTGCCAGCAGCTTAATGCCGCCGGGCCTGGGGCACACTGAAGCTTTCTTT. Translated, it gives CASSLMPPGLGHTEAFF.

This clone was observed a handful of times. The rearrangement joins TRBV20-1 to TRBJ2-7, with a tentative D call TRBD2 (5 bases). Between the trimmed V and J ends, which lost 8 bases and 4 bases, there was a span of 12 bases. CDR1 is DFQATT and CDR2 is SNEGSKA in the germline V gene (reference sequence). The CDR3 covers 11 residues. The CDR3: CSWTLRYEQYF. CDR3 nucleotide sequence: TGCAGTTGGACTTTGAGGTACGAGCAGTACTTC.

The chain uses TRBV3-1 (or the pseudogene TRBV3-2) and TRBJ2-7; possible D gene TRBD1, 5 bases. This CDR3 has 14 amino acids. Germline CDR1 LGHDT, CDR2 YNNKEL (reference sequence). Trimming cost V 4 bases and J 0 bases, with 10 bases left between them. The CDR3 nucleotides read TGTGCCAGCAGCCCCGGACACTTCTCCTACGAGCAGTACTTC. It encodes CASSPGHFSYEQYF.

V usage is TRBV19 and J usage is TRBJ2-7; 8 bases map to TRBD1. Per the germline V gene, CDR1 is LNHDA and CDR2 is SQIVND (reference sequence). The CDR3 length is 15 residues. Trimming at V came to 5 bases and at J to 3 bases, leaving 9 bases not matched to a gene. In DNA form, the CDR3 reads TGTGCCAGTAGTCAAATAGGACAGGGTAACTACGAGCAGTACTTC. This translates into CASSQIGQGNYEQYF.

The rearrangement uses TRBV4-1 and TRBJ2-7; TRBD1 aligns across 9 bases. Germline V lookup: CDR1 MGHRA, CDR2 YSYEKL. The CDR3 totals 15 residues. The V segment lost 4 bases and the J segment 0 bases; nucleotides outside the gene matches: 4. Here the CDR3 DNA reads TGCGCCAGCAGCCCCCGGGGACAGGGCTCCTACGAGCAGTACTTC. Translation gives CASSPRGQGSYEQYF.